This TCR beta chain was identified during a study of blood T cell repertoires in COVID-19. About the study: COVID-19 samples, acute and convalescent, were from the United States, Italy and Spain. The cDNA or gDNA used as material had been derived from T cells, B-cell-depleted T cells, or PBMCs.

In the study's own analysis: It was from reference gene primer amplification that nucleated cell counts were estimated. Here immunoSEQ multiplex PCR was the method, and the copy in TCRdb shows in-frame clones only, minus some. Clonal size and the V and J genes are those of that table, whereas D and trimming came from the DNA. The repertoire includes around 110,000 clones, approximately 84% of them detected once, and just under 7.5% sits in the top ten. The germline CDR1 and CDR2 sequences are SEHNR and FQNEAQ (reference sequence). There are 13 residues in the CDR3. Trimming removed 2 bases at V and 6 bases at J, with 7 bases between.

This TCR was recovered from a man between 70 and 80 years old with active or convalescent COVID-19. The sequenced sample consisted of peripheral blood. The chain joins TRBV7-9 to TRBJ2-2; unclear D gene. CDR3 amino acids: CASSLPPAGELFF. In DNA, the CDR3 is TGTGCCAGCAGCTTACCTCCCGCCGGGGAGCTGTTTTTT.